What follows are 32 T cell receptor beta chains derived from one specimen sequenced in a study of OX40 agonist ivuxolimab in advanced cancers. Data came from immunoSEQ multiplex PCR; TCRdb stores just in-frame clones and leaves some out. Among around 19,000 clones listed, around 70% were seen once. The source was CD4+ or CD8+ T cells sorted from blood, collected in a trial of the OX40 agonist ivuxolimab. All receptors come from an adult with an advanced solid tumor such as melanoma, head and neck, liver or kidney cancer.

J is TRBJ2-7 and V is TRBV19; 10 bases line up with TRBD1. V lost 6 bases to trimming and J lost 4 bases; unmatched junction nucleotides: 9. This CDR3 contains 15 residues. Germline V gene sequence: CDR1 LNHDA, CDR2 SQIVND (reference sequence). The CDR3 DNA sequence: TGTGCCAGTAGCGCCGGGACAGGGGCTTCGTACGAGCAGTACTTC. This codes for CASSAGTGASYEQYF.

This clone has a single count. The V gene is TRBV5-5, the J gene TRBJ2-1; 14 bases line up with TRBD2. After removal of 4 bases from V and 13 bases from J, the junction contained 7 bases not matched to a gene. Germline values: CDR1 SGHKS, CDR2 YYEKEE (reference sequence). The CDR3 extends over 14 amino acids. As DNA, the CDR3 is TGTGCCAGCAGCCCCCGACTAGCGGGAGGGGAACAGTTCTTC. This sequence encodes CASSPRLAGGEQFF. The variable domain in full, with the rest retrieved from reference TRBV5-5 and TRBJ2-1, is DAGVTQSPTHLIKTRGQQVTLRCSPISGHKSVSWYQQVLGQGPQFIFQYYEKEERGRGNFPDRFSARQFPNYSSELNVNALLLGDSALYLCASSPRLAGGEQFFGPGTRLTVL.

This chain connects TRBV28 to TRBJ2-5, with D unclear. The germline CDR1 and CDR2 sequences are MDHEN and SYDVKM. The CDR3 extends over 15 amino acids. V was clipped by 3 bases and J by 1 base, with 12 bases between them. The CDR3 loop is CASSFYPGPQETQYF. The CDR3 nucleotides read TGTGCCAGCAGTTTTTACCCCGGCCCCCAAGAGACCCAGTACTTC.

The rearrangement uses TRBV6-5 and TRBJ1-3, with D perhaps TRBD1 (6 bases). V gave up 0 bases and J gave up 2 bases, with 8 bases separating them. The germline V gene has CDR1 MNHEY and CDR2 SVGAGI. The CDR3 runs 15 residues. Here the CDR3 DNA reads TGTGCCAGCAGTTACTCGTACAGGGCTGGAAACACCATATATTTT. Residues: CASSYSYRAGNTIYF.

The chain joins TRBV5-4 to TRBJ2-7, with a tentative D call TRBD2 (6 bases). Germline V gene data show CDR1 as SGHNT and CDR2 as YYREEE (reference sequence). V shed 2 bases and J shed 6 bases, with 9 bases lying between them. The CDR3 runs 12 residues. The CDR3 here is CASSFGSGEQYF. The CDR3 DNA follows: TGTGCCAGCAGCTTCGGGAGTGGCGAGCAGTACTTC.

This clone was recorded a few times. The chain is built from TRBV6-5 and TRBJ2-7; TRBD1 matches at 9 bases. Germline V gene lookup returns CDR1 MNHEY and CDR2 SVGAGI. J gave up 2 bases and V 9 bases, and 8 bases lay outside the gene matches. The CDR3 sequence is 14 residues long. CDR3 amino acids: CASSSWTGAYEQYF. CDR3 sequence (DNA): TGTGCCAGTTCTTCTTGGACAGGGGCCTACGAGCAGTACTTC.

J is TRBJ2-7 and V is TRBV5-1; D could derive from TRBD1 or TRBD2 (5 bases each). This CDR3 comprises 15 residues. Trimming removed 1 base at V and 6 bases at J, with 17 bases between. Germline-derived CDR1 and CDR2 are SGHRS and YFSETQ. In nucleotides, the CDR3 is TGCGCCAGCAGCTTGTACGGGGCTGGCAGCCGCGAGCAGTACTTC. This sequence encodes CASSLYGAGSREQYF. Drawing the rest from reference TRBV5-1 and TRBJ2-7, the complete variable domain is KAGVTQTPRYLIKTRGQQVTLSCSPISGHRSVSWYQQTPGQGLQFLFEYFSETQRNKGNFPGRFSGRQFSNSRSEMNVSTLELGDSALYLCASSLYGAGSREQYFGPGTRLTVT.

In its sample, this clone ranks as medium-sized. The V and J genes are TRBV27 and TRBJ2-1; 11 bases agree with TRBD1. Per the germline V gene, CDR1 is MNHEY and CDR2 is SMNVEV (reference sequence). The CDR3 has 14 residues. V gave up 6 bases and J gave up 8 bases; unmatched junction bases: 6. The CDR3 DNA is TGTGCCAGCAGGGGGGACAGGGGGATCGATGAGCAGTTCTTC. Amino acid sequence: CASRGDRGIDEQFF.

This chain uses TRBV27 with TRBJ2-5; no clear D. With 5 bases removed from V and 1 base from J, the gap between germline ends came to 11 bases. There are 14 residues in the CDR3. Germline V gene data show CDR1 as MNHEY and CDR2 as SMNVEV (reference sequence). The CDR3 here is CASSPLMAQETQYF. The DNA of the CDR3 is TGTGCCAGCAGTCCCCTTATGGCCCAAGAGACCCAGTACTTC.

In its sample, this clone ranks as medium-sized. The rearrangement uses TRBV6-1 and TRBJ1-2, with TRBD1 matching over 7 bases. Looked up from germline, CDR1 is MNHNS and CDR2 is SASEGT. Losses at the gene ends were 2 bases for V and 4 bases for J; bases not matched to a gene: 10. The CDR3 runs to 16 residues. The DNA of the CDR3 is TGTGCCAGCAGTGAAATTGGGGCAGGGGGGATCTATGGCTACACCTTC. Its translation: CASSEIGAGGIYGYTF.

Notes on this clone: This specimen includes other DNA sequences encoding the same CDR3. DNA for the CDR3: TGCAGCGTTGACGGACTAGCGGGAGGACGCAATGAGCAGTTCTTC. As protein: CSVDGLAGGRNEQFF. The V and J genes are TRBV29-1 and TRBJ2-1; 14 bases align to TRBD2. Unmatched junction bases numbered 4, after V lost 3 bases and J lost 6 bases. The CDR3 has 15 amino acids. Germline V gene lookup returns CDR1 SQVTM and CDR2 ANQGSEA.

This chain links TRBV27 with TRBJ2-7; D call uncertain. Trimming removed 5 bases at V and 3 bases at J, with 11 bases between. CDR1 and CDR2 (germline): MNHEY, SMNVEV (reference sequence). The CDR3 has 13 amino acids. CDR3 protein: CASSRRGHYEQYF. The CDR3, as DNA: TGTGCCAGCAGTCGAAGAGGTCACTACGAGCAGTACTTC.

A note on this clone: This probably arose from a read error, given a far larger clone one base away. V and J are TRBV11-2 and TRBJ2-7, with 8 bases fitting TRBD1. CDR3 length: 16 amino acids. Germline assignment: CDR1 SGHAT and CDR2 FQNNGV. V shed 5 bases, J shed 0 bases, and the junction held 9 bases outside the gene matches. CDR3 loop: CASSQDQGAGSYEQYF. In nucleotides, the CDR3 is TGTGCCAGCAGCCAAGATCAGGGGGCCGGCTCCTACGAGCAGTACTTC.

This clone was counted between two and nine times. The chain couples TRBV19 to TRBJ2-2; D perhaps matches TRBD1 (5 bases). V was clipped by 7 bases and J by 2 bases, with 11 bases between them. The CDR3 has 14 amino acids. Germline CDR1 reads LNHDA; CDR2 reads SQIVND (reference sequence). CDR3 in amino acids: CASKSQGNTGELFF. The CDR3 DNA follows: TGTGCCAGTAAGAGCCAGGGAAACACCGGGGAGCTGTTTTTT.

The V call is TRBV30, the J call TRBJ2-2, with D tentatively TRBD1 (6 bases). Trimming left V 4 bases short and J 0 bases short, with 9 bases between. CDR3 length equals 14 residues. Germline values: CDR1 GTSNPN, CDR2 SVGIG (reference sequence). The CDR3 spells CAWMTGSNTGELFF. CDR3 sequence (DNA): TGTGCCTGGATGACAGGTTCGAACACCGGGGAGCTGTTTTTT.

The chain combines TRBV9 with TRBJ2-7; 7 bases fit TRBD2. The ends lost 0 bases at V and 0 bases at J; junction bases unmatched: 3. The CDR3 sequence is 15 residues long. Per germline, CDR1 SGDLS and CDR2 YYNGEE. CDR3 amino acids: CASSVAASGSYEQYF. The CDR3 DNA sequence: TGTGCCAGCAGCGTAGCGGCTAGCGGCTCCTACGAGCAGTACTTC.

Here the CDR3 DNA reads TGTGCCAGTACCTTTTACGGACAGGGACACTATAGCAATCAGCCCCAGCATTTT. It encodes CASTFYGQGHYSNQPQHF. The chain links TRBV19 to TRBJ1-5; 8 bases are a match to TRBD1. The junction had 14 bases not matched to a gene; V was cut back by 7 bases and J by 0 bases. This CDR3 is built from 18 residues. The germline V gene has CDR1 LNHDA and CDR2 SQIVND (reference sequence).

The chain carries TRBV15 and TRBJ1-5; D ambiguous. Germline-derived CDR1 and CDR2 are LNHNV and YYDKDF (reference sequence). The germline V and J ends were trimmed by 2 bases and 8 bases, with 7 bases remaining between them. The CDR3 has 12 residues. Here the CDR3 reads CATSRTREPQHF. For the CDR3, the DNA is TGTGCCACCAGCAGAACCCGGGAGCCCCAGCATTTT.

The CDR3 sequence is CASSQAIQVTF. The CDR3 region has the DNA TGTGCCAGCAGCCAGGCCATACAGGTTACCTTC. J is TRBJ1-2 and V is TRBV14; perhaps TRBD1 as D (5 bases). Trimming removed 3 bases from V and 14 bases from J, with 13 bases in between. The CDR3 runs 11 residues. Germline values: CDR1 SGHDN, CDR2 FVKESK. The variable domain in full, with the rest retrieved from reference TRBV14 and TRBJ1-2, is EAGVTQFPSHSVIEKGQTVTLRCDPISGHDNLYWYRRVMGKEIKFLLHFVKESKQDESGMPNNRFLAERTGGTYSTLKVQPAELEDSGVYFCASSQAIQVTFGSGTRLTVV.

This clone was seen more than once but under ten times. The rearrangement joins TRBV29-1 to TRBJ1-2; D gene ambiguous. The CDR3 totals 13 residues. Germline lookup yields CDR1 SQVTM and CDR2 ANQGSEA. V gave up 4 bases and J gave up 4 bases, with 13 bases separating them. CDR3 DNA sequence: TGCAGCGTTGGAACTGGAGCGCGCTATGGCTACACCTTC. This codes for CSVGTGARYGYTF.

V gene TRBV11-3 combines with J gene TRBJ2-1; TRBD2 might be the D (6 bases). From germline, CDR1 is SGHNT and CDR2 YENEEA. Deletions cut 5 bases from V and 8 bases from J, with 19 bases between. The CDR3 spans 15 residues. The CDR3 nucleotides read TGTGCCAGCAGCACCAGAGGCGTGTCGGGGGATGAGCAGTTCTTC. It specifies CASSTRGVSGDEQFF.

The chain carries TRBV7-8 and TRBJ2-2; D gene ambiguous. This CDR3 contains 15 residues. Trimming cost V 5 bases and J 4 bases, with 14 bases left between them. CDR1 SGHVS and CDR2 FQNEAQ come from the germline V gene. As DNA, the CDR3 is TGTGCCAGCAGCACCGAGATTTTAGTCACCGGGGAGCTGTTTTTT. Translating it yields CASSTEILVTGELFF.

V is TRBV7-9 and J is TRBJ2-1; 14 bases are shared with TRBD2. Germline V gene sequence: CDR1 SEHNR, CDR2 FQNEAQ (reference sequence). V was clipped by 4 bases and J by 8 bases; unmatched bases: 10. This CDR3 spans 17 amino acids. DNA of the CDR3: TGTGCCAGCAGCTCCAGCACCGGGACTAGCGGGAGCTATGAGCAGTTCTTC. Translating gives CASSSSTGTSGSYEQFF.

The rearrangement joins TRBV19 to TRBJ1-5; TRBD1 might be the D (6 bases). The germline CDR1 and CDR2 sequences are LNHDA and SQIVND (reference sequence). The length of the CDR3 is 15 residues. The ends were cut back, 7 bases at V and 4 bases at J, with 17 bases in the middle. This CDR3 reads CASTSDQGLNQPQHF. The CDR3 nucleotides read TGTGCCAGTACCAGTGACCAGGGGTTGAATCAGCCCCAGCATTTT.

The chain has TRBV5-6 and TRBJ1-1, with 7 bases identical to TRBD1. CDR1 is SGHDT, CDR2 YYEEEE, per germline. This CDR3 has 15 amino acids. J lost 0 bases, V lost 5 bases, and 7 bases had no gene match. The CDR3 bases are TGTGCCAGCAGAGCAGGGGGGGACATGAACACTGAAGCTTTCTTT. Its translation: CASRAGGDMNTEAFF.

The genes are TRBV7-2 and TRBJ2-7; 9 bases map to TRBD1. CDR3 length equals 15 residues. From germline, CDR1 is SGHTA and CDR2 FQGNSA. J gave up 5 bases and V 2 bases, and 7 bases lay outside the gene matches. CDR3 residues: CASSLRDRVVDEQYF. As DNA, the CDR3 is TGTGCCAGCAGCTTAAGGGACAGGGTCGTGGACGAGCAGTACTTC.

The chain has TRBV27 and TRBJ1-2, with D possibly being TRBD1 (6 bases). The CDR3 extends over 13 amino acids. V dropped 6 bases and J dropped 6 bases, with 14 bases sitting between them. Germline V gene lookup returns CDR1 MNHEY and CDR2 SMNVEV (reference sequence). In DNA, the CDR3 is TGTGCCAGCAGCGCCGGGGGGGGCGATGGCTACACCTTC. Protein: CASSAGGGDGYTF.

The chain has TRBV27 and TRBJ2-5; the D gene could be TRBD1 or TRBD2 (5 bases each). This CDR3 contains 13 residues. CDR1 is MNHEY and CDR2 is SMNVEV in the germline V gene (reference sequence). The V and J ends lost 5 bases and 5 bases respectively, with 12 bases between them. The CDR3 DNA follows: TGTGCCAGCAGTCCCACTAGGGACGAGACCCAGTACTTC. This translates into CASSPTRDETQYF.

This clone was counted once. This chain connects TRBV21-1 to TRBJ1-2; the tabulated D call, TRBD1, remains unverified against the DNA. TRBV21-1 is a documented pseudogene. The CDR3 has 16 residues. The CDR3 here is CASENGTKDRGYGYTF. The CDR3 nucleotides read TGTGCCAGCGAGAATGGTACGAAAGACAGGGGCTATGGCTACACCTTC.

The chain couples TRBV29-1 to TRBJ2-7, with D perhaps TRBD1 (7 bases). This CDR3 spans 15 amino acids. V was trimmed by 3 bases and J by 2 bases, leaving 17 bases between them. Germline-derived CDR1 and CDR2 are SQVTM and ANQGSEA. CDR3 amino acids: CSVDGEAGGPYEQYF. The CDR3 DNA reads TGCAGCGTTGACGGGGAGGCAGGGGGGCCCTACGAGCAGTACTTC.

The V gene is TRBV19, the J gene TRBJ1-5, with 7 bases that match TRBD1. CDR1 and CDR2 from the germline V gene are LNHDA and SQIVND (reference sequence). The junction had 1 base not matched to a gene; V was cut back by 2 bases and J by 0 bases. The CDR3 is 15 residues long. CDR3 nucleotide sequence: TGTGCCAGTAGTATACAGGGGGTTAGCAATCAGCCCCAGCATTTT. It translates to CASSIQGVSNQPQHF.

CDR3 DNA: TGCGCCAGCAGCCAAGATCACAGCGGGAGGGGCTCAGATACGCAGTATTTT. Translation gives CASSQDHSGRGSDTQYF. The genes are TRBV4-3 and TRBJ2-3; TRBD2 agrees at 10 bases. Unmatched junction bases numbered 7, after V lost 0 bases and J lost 4 bases. CDR1 is LGHNA, CDR2 YSLEER, per germline. The CDR3 is 17 amino acids.